Listed below are T cell receptor beta chains from one sample, sequenced in a study of shared clonotypes between healthy human individuals. The method was immunoSEQ multiplex PCR; TCRdb's version includes in-frame clones alone and lacks a portion of them. Found here are around 450,000 clones, 70% to 80% of them singletons; the top ten hold roughly an eighth. The specimen sequenced was PBMCs. Every receptor here comes from a woman aged 40 to 55 in good health. Some clones in this sample may be carry-over from other donors' samples. The CDR3 runs from the conserved cysteine through the conserved F or W. The D gene is left open where the match is weak. The size of a clone is reported for some rows only, either as once, few or many, or as a class for expanded clones.

TRBV25-1	TRBJ1-1	NA	NA	CASSEFSGVMNTEAFF	TGTGCCAGCAGTGAATTTTCAGGTGTAATGAACACTGAAGCTTTCTTT
TRBV4-3	TRBJ1-2	NA	NA	CASSQDRQIYGYTF	TGCGCCAGCAGCCAAGACCGACAGATCTATGGCTACACCTTC
TRBV7-2	TRBJ2-2	NA	NA	CASSRQFINTGELFF	TGTGCCAGCAGCAGACAGTTCATAAACACCGGGGAGCTGTTTTTT
TRBV5-6	TRBJ2-7	NA	TRBD2	CASSLKLAGSYEQYF	TGTGCCAGCAGCTTAAAACTAGCGGGATCCTACGAGCAGTACTTC
TRBV28	TRBJ1-5	NA	NA	CASSLGLPVIQPQHF	TGTGCCAGCAGCCTTGGGTTGCCTGTAATCCAGCCCCAGCATTTT
TRBV30	TRBJ1-1	few	TRBD1	CAWGGQANTEAFF	TGTGCCTGGGGGGGACAGGCCAACACTGAAGCTTTCTTT
TRBV6-4	TRBJ2-1	few	TRBD2	CASSETSGGGNEQFF	TGTGCCAGCAGTGAAACTAGCGGAGGGGGTAATGAGCAGTTCTTC
TRBV28	TRBJ1-4	NA	NA	CASRPGTQNEKLFF	TGTGCCAGCAGACCCGGGACACAAAATGAAAAACTGTTTTTT
TRBV29-1	TRBJ2-2	NA	TRBD1	CSVQDRASQNTGELFF	TGCAGCGTACAAGACAGGGCCTCTCAGAACACCGGGGAGCTGTTTTTT
TRBV2	TRBJ2-2	NA	NA	CASTNTGELFF	TGTGCCAGCACGAACACCGGGGAGCTGTTTTTT